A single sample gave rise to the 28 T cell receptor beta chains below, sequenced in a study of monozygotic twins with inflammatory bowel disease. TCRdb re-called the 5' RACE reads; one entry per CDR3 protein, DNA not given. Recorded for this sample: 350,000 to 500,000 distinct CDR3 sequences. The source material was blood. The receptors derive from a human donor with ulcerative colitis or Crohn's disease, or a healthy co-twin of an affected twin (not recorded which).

The CDR3 loop reads CSASRAGGGTDTQYF. The chain employs TRBV20-1 and TRBJ2-3; lacking DNA, the TRBD2 call made by TCRdb goes unchecked. The germline gives CDR1 DFQATT, CDR2 SNEGSKA (reference sequence). The CDR3 runs 15 residues.

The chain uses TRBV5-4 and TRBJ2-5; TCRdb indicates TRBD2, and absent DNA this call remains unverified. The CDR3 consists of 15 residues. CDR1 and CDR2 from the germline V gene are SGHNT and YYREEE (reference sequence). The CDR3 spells CASSLGGGAAETQYF.

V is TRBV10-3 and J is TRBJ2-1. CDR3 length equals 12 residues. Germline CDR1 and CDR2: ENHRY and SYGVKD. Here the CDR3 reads CAISESENEQFF.

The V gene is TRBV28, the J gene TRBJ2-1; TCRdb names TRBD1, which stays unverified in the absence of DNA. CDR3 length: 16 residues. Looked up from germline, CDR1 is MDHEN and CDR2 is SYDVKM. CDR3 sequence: CASSPWGGSSYNKQFF.

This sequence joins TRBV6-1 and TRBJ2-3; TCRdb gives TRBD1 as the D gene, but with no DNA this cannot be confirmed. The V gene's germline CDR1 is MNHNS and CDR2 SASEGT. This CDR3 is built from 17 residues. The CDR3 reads CASHSGGAVGGTDTQYF.

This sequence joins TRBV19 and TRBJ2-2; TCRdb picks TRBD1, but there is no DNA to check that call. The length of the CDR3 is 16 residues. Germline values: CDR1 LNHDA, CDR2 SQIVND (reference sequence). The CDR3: CASNGMGQGNTGELFF. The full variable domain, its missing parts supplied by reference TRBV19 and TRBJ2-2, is DGGITQSPKYLFRKEGQNVTLSCEQNLNHDAMYWYRQDPGQGLRLIYYSQIVNDFQKGDIAEGYSVSREKKESFPLTVTSAQKNPTAFYLCASNGMGQGNTGELFFGEGSRLTVL.

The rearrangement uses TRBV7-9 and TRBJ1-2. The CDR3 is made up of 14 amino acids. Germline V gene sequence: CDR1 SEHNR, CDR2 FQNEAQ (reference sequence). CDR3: CASSLDNGRDGYTF. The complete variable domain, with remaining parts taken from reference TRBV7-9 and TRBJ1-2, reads DTGVSQNPRHKITKRGQNVTFRCDPISEHNRLYWYRQTLGQGPEFLTYFQNEAQLEKSRLLSDRFSAERPKGSFSTLEIQRTEQGDSAMYLCASSLDNGRDGYTFGSGTRLTVV.

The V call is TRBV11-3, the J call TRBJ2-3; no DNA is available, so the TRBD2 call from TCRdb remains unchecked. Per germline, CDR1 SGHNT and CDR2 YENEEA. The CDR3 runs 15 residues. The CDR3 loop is CASSLGSVRTDTQYF. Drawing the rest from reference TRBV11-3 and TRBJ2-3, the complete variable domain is EAGVVQSPRYKIIEKKQPVAFWCNPISGHNTLYWYLQNLGQGPELLIRYENEEAVDDSQLPKDRFSAERLKGVDSTLKIQPAELGDSAVYLCASSLGSVRTDTQYFGPGTRLTVL.

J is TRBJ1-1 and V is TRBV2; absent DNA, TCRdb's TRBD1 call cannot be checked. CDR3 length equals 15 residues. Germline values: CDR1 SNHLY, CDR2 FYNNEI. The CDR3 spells CASRKDRNLNTEAFF.

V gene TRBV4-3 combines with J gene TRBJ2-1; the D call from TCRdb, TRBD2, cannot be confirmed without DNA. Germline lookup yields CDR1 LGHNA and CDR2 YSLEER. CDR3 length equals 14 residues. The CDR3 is CASSPLVEDGEQFF.

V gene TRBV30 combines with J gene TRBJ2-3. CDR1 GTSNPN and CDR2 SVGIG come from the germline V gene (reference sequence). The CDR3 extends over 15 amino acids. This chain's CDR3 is CAWSAQGASTDTQYF.

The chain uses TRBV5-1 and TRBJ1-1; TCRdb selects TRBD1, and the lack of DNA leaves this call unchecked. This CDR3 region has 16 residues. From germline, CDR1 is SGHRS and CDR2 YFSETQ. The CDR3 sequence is CASSLSGQGAWSEAFF.

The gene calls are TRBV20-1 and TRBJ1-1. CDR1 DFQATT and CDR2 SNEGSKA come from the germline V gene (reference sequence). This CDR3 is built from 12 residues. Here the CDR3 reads CSARDGTPEAFF.

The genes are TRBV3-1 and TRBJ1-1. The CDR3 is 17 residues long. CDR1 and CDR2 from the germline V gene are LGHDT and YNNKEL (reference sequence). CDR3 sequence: CASSRRGNPPGNTEAFF. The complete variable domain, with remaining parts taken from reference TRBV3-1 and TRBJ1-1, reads DTAVSQTPKYLVTQMGNDKSIKCEQNLGHDTMYWYKQDSKKFLKIMFSYNNKELIINETVPNRFSPKSPDKAHLNLHINSLELGDSAVYFCASSRRGNPPGNTEAFFGQGTRLTVV.

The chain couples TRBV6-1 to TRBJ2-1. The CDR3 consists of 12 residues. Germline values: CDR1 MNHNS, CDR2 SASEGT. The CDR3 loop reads CASSETYNEQFF.

The CDR3: CASSLFGGRIYNEQFF. The chain carries TRBV12-3 or TRBV12-4 and TRBJ2-1; as DNA is missing, the TRBD1 call by TCRdb cannot be tested. The CDR3 runs 16 residues.

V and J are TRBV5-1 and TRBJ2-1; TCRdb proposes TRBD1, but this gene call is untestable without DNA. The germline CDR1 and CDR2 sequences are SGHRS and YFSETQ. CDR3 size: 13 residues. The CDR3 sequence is CASYSLRGDEQFF.

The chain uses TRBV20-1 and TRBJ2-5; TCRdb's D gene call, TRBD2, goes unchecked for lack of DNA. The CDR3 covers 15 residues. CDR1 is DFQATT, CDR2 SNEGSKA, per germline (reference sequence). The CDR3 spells CSADLAGGNQETQYF.

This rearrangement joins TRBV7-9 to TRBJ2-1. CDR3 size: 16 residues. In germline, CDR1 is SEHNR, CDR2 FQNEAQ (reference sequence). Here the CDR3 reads CASSLEFGRTYNEQFF.

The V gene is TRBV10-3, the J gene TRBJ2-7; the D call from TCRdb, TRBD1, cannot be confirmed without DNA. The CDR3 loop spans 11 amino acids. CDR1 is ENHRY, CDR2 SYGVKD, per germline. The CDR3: CAISDLGGQYF.

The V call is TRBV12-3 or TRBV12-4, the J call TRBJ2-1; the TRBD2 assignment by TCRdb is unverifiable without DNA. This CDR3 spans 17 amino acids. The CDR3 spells CASSPASGGPSYNEQFF.

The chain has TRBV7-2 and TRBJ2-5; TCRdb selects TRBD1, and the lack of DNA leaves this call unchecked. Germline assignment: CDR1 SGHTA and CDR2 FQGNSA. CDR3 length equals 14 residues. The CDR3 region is CASSLSQGWETQYF.

The CDR3: CATSKPGQGLTEAFF. The chain employs TRBV15 and TRBJ1-1; TCRdb names TRBD1, which stays unverified in the absence of DNA. The CDR3 is 15 amino acids. Looked up from germline, CDR1 is LNHNV and CDR2 is YYDKDF (reference sequence). The whole variable domain, filled in from reference TRBV15 and TRBJ1-1, reads DAMVIQNPRYQVTQFGKPVTLSCSQTLNHNVMYWYQQKSSQAPKLLFHYYDKDFNNEADTPDNFQSRRPNTSFCFLDIRSPGLGDTAMYLCATSKPGQGLTEAFFGQGTRLTVV.

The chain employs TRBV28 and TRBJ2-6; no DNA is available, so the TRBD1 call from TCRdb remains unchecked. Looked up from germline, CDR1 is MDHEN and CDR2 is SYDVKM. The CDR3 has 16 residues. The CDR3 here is CATTGGGLAGANVLTF.

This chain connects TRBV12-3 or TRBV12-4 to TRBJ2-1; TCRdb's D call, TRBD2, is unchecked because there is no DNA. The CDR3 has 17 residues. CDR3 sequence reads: CASSLVFSGGAGDEQFF.

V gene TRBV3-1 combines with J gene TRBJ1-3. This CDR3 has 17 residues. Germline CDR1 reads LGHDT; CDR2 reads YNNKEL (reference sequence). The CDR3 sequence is CASSQGVSGVSGNTIYF.

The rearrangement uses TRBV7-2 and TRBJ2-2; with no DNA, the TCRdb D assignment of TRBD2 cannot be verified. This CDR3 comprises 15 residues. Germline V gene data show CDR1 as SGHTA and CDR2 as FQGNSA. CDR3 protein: CASSLVAGGDGELFF.

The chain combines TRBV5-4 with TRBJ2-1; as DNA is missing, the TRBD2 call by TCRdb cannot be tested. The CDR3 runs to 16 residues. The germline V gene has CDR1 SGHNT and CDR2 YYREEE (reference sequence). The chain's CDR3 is CASSLAAGLVNNEQFF.